This record covers a single T cell receptor beta chain. Antigen unknown. The roughly 120-subject validation cohort, separate from the approximately 640-subject first cohort, included the donors. The method was immunoSEQ multiplex PCR; TCRdb's version includes in-frame clones alone and lacks a portion of them. The repertoire holds 100,000 to 150,000 clones, with 90% to 97% as singletons. This record belongs to a study of cytomegalovirus exposure and HLA in healthy donors. Findings and limits, study-wide: Under in vitro conditions, a few CMV-associated chains were confirmed as specific for CMV antigens. There were approximately 150 TCR beta chains listed as cytomegalovirus-associated. First-cohort TCR clusters tended to co-occur in the 90 to 150 validation repertoires, a later analysis found.

The sequenced material came from PBMCs. This clonotype was obtained from a man aged 18 to 30 in good health and CMV-seronegative.

The CDR3 sequence: CASGRTGFDEQYF. Here the CDR3 DNA reads TGTGCCAGCGGCCGGACAGGGTTTGACGAGCAGTACTTC. The rearrangement joins TRBV6-5 to TRBJ2-7; 8 bases agree with TRBD1. Germline loops: CDR1 MNHEY, CDR2 SVGAGI. Germline trimming cut 8 bases from V and 5 bases from J; bases unmatched to any gene: 8. CDR3 length equals 13 residues.